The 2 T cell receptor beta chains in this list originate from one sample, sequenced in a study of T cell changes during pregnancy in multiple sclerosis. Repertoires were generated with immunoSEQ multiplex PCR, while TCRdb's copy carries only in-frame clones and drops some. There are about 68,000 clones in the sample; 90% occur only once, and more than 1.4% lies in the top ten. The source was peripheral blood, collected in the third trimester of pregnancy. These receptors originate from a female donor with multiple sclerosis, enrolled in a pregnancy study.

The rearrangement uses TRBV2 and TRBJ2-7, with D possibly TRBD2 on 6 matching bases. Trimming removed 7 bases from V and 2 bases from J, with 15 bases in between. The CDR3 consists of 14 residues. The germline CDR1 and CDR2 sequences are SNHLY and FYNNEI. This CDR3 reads CASTRTTQPYEQYF. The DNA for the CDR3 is TGTGCCAGCACCAGGACTACCCAACCCTACGAGCAGTACTTC.

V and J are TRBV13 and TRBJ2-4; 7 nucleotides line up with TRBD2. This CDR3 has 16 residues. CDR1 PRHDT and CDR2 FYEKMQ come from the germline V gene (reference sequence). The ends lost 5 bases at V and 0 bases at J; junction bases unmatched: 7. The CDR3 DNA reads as TGTGCCAGCAGCCCGGGGGAGGGGCTAGCCAAAAACATTCAGTACTTC. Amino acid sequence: CASSPGEGLAKNIQYF. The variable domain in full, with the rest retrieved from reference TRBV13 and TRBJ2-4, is AAGVIQSPRHLIKEKRETATLKCYPIPRHDTVYWYQQGPGQDPQFLISFYEKMQSDKGSIPDRFSAQQFSDYHSELNMSSLELGDSALYFCASSPGEGLAKNIQYFGAGTRLSVL.